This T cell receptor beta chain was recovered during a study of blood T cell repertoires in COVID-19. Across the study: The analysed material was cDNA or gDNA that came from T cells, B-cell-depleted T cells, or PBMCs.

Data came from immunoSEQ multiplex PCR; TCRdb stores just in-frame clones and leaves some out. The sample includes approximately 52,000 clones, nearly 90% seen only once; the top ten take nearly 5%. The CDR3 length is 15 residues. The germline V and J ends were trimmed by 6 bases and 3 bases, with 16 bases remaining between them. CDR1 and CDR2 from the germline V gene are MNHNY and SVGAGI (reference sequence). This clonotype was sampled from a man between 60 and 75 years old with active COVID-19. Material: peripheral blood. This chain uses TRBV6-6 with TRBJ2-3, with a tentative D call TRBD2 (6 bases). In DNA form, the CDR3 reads TGTGCCAGCAGCCCCCGTGGAGGGAGGACAGATACGCAGTATTTT. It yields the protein CASSPRGGRTDTQYF.